The 2 T cell receptor beta chains below all came from one sample that was sequenced in a study of blood T cell repertoires in COVID-19. Repertoires were generated with immunoSEQ multiplex PCR, while TCRdb's copy carries only in-frame clones and drops some. The sample holds about 41,000 clones; roughly 87% are singletons and the top ten take roughly 4.3%. The specimen was peripheral blood. The receptors were gathered from a man aged 60 to 75 with acute or convalescent COVID-19.

The chain joins TRBV5-6 to TRBJ1-1, with a weak D call TRBD1 (5 bases). The V and J ends lost 1 base and 3 bases respectively, with 16 bases between them. Germline V gene data show CDR1 as SGHDT and CDR2 as YYEEEE. The CDR3 sequence is 16 residues long. CDR3 sequence (DNA): TGTGCCAGCAGCTTGTATTACGGGGGGTTGCACACTGAAGCTTTCTTT. Translation gives CASSLYYGGLHTEAFF.

Here the CDR3 DNA reads TGCGCCAGCAGCCAACAACGAGAAAACACTGAAGCTTTCTTT. Translated, it gives CASSQQRENTEAFF. V usage is TRBV4-1 and J usage is TRBJ1-1; the D is unclear. CDR1 and CDR2 from the germline V gene are MGHRA and YSYEKL. Deletions cut 2 bases from V and 2 bases from J, with 9 bases between. CDR3 size: 14 residues.